This TCR beta chain was captured by sequencing in a study of Ad26.COV2.S vaccination and SARS-CoV-2 variants. The method was immunoSEQ multiplex PCR; TCRdb's version includes in-frame clones alone and lacks a portion of them. The data hold some 410,000 clones, with about nine tenths observed a single time. The CDR3 sequence is 12 residues long. Germline V CDR1 and CDR2: SGHTA, FQGNSA. Trimming left V 0 bases short and J 4 bases short, with 4 bases between. As to treatment: approximately 18 received Ad26.COV2.S at low or high dose, single or two shots; five or six received placebo; per-sample allocation not given. After the first vaccine or placebo injection, samples were drawn on day 63.

Sample: peripheral blood, taken in a trial of Ad26.COV2.S vaccine versus placebo. This clonotype originated in a person between 18 and 59 years old who received the Ad26.COV2.S COVID-19 vaccine or a placebo. This rearrangement joins TRBV7-2 to TRBJ2-7; no definite D call. The DNA of the CDR3 is TGTGCCAGCAGCTTAGCACGATACGAGCAGTACTTC. The encoded protein is CASSLARYEQYF.